These T cell receptor beta chains were read from a single sample in a study of monozygotic twins with inflammatory bowel disease. TCRdb re-called the 5' RACE reads, yielding one record per CDR3 amino acid sequence without DNA. This sample contains approximately 400,000 distinct CDR3 sequences. The specimen was blood. The origin of the receptors is a human donor with ulcerative colitis or Crohn's disease, or a healthy co-twin of an affected twin (not recorded which). The CDR3 runs from the conserved cysteine through the conserved F or W.

j_gene: TRBJ2-7; v_gene: TRBV7-8; CDR3aa: CASSLGGTSGFYPSYEQYF
j_gene: TRBJ2-5; v_gene: TRBV20-1; CDR3aa: CSASGDQETQYF
j_gene: TRBJ1-6; v_gene: TRBV10-3; CDR3aa: CAISESSPGISPLHF
j_gene: TRBJ2-1; v_gene: TRBV11-3; CDR3aa: CASSLNGASYNEQFF
j_gene: TRBJ1-1; v_gene: TRBV20-1; CDR3aa: CSARRQGRTEAFF
j_gene: TRBJ1-1; v_gene: TRBV5-1; CDR3aa: CASSLRTGGWTEAFF
j_gene: TRBJ2-7; v_gene: TRBV20-1; CDR3aa: CSAPFRGSYEQYF
j_gene: TRBJ2-1; v_gene: TRBV10-3; CDR3aa: CAISVSAGGDNEQFF
j_gene: TRBJ1-2; v_gene: TRBV29-1; CDR3aa: CSVDSSGRTGGYGYTF
j_gene: TRBJ2-3; v_gene: TRBV7-9; CDR3aa: CASSSRLAPDTQYF
j_gene: TRBJ2-7; v_gene: TRBV20-1; CDR3aa: CSARDRLSGYEQYF
j_gene: TRBJ2-6; v_gene: TRBV7-2; CDR3aa: CASSLQQGHSGANVLTF
j_gene: TRBJ2-1; v_gene: TRBV24-1; CDR3aa: CATSDSYSGSSYNEQFF
j_gene: TRBJ2-5; v_gene: TRBV5-1; CDR3aa: CASSSQSQGETQYF
j_gene: TRBJ1-2; v_gene: TRBV14; CDR3aa: CASSQDFQGAGFNYGYTF
j_gene: TRBJ2-1; v_gene: TRBV14; CDR3aa: CASSPRLAGGLGLVGFF
j_gene: TRBJ2-3; v_gene: TRBV12-3/TRBV12-4; CDR3aa: CASSLHAGKTDTQYF
j_gene: TRBJ1-2; v_gene: TRBV5-6; CDR3aa: CASSLFRDRSNYGYTF
j_gene: TRBJ2-1; v_gene: TRBV18; CDR3aa: CASSPPVNSYNEQFF
j_gene: TRBJ1-5; v_gene: TRBV7-9; CDR3aa: CASSLGGGSWNQPQHF
j_gene: TRBJ2-3; v_gene: TRBV7-3; CDR3aa: CASSPSPGDTQYF
j_gene: TRBJ2-5; v_gene: TRBV7-2; CDR3aa: CASNLESGPWETQYF
j_gene: TRBJ2-3; v_gene: TRBV18; CDR3aa: CASSPIGLARVENTDTQYF
j_gene: TRBJ2-7; v_gene: TRBV7-9; CDR3aa: CASSADRSYEQYF
j_gene: TRBJ1-4; v_gene: TRBV6-5; CDR3aa: CASLDRQGEKLFF
j_gene: TRBJ1-5; v_gene: TRBV4-1; CDR3aa: CASSQEGGRRNQPQHF
j_gene: TRBJ2-2; v_gene: TRBV19; CDR3aa: CASRPDRGNTGELFF
j_gene: TRBJ1-5; v_gene: TRBV7-2; CDR3aa: CASSFAHTGAGRPQHF
j_gene: TRBJ2-5; v_gene: TRBV20-1; CDR3aa: CSASLAVTETQYF
j_gene: TRBJ2-3; v_gene: TRBV10-2; CDR3aa: CASSESFRATQYF
j_gene: TRBJ2-5; v_gene: TRBV5-1; CDR3aa: CASSLDKGGAETQYF
j_gene: TRBJ2-7; v_gene: TRBV20-1; CDR3aa: CSVSPGRSYEQYF
j_gene: TRBJ2-1; v_gene: TRBV20-1; CDR3aa: CSARTGTSSYNEQFF
j_gene: TRBJ2-6; v_gene: TRBV12-3/TRBV12-4; CDR3aa: CASSLGRGGANVLTF
j_gene: TRBJ1-5; v_gene: TRBV19; CDR3aa: CASRTTAYSNQPQHF
j_gene: TRBJ2-7; v_gene: TRBV7-2; CDR3aa: CASSPDVGPYEQYF
j_gene: TRBJ2-6; v_gene: TRBV3-1; CDR3aa: CASSQDPQRVLSGANVLTF
j_gene: TRBJ1-1; v_gene: TRBV11-2; CDR3aa: CASSLDRFTEAFF
j_gene: TRBJ1-6; v_gene: TRBV6-1; CDR3aa: CASSPISRGQNSPLHF
j_gene: TRBJ2-5; v_gene: TRBV14; CDR3aa: CASSRRGGIQETQYF
j_gene: TRBJ1-6; v_gene: TRBV7-9; CDR3aa: CASSPLDRGTNSPLHF